The 9 T cell receptor beta chains given below trace back to one sample, sequenced in a study of cytomegalovirus exposure and HLA in healthy donors (dated 2017 in TCRdb). Library prep was done by the immunoSEQ multiplex PCR assay. For the multiplex PCR, a mixture combining 60 forward primers for TCR Vbeta segments and 13 reverse primers for TCR Jbeta segments was used. Not all clones reach the TCRdb copy of this immuneACCESS table, which keeps in-frame sequences only. Checked studies attribute under half of the gap to unresolved V genes and leave the rest unexplained. The sample table records 90,000 to 150,000 clones; 60% to 85% of these occur just once. The ten most abundant clones make up around 3.3% of the sample. The sequenced sample consisted of PBMCs. The receptors were sampled from a woman aged 25 to 39 in good health and CMV-seropositive.

CDR3 protein: CASSLVGLSGYEQYF. The DNA for the CDR3 is TGTGCCAGCAGCTTAGTGGGACTTTCAGGCTACGAGCAGTACTTC. The chain has TRBV11-2 and TRBJ2-7; perhaps TRBD2 as D (6 bases). The CDR3 covers 15 residues. Germline assignment: CDR1 SGHAT and CDR2 FQNNGV. The V and J ends lost 1 base and 3 bases respectively, with 13 bases between them.

The gene calls are TRBV28 and TRBJ2-1, with D perhaps TRBD1 (5 bases). Looked up from germline, CDR1 is MDHEN and CDR2 is SYDVKM. Trimming removed 2 bases from V and 6 bases from J, with 11 bases in between. The CDR3 consists of 14 residues. In DNA form, the CDR3 reads TGTGCCAGCAGTTTACCCACGACAGCCAATGAGCAGTTCTTC. This sequence encodes CASSLPTTANEQFF. The full variable domain, with the rest looked up from reference TRBV28 and TRBJ2-1, is DVKVTQSSRYLVKRTGEKVFLECVQDMDHENMFWYRQDPGLGLRLIYFSYDVKMKEKGDIPEGYSVSREKKERFSLILESASTNQTSMYLCASSLPTTANEQFFGPGTRLTVL.

The rearrangement links TRBV30 to TRBJ2-2, with a possible D match to TRBD1 (5 bases). From germline, CDR1 is GTSNPN and CDR2 SVGIG (reference sequence). V lost 0 bases and J 2 bases, leaving 7 bases between the germline ends. This CDR3 comprises 14 residues. CDR3 sequence (DNA): TGTGCCTGGAGTGTGACAGTCAACACCGGGGAGCTGTTTTTT. Amino acids: CAWSVTVNTGELFF. Combining the CDR3 with reference TRBV30 and TRBJ2-2 gives the whole variable domain SQTIHQWPATLVQPVGSPLSLECTVEGTSNPNLYWYRQAAGRGLQLLFYSVGIGQISSEVPQNLSASRPQDRQFILSSKKLLLSDSGFYLCAWSVTVNTGELFFGEGSRLTVL.

This clone showed up just a few times. This rearrangement joins TRBV4-3 to TRBJ2-7; D is undetermined. Germline CDR1 is LGHNA and CDR2 is YSLEER. V lost 5 bases to trimming and J lost 3 bases, with 11 bases between them. The CDR3 runs to 13 residues. The CDR3 DNA reads as TGCGCCAGCAGCGGAACGCCGGGCTACGAGCAGTACTTC. Translated: CASSGTPGYEQYF.

J is TRBJ2-1 and V is TRBV5-4; 9 bases match TRBD1. This CDR3 spans 16 amino acids. Germline V CDR1 and CDR2: SGHNT, YYREEE (reference sequence). The V gene end was trimmed by 4 bases and the J gene end by 2 bases; junction bases not matched to a gene: 7. The CDR3 bases are TGTGCCAGCAGCCCAGGGGGACAGGGAGCCTACAATGAGCAGTTCTTC. It is translated as CASSPGGQGAYNEQFF.

The chain uses TRBV7-6 and TRBJ2-3, with 8 bases lining up with TRBD1. The junction had 6 bases not matched to a gene; V was cut back by 5 bases and J by 2 bases. Germline values: CDR1 SGHVS, CDR2 FNYEAQ. The CDR3 covers 15 residues. The CDR3 loop reads CASSRTGGVTDTQYF. CDR3 DNA sequence: TGTGCCAGCAGCCGCACAGGGGGAGTCACAGATACGCAGTATTTT.

This clone came up a few times. The chain joins TRBV10-3 to TRBJ1-3, with D possibly TRBD1 on 5 matching bases. The V gene lost 6 bases and the J gene lost 4 bases, with 10 bases spanning the gap. The germline V gene has CDR1 ENHRY and CDR2 SYGVKD. The CDR3 consists of 13 residues. DNA for the CDR3: TGTGCCATCAGCCCTGGGGGGGGAAACACCATATATTTT. This encodes CAISPGGGNTIYF.

This chain uses TRBV6-4 with TRBJ1-3; D might be TRBD1 (5 bases). Germline CDR1 is MRHNA and CDR2 is SNTAGT. CDR3 length: 15 residues. Trimming removed 5 bases from V and 2 bases from J, with 13 bases in between. The CDR3 here is CASSRSGFTGNTIYF. CDR3 in DNA: TGTGCCAGCAGTAGATCAGGGTTTACTGGAAACACCATATATTTT.

CDR3 residues: CASSKVAGTSTDTQYF. The CDR3 DNA reads as TGCGCCAGCAGCAAAGTGGCAGGGACTAGCACAGATACGCAGTATTTT. The chain combines TRBV5-1 with TRBJ2-3, with a tentative D call TRBD2 (6 bases). Germline values: CDR1 SGHRS, CDR2 YFSETQ. Deletions cut 4 bases from V and 0 bases from J, with 15 bases between. This CDR3 region has 16 residues.